The 6 T cell receptor beta chains in this list originate from one sample, sequenced in a study of blood T cell repertoires in COVID-19 (dated by TCRdb to 2018 to 2020). The library was produced with the immunoSEQ multiplex PCR assay. TCRdb retrieved this table from immuneACCESS and kept in-frame rearrangements only. Not all clones are present; in checked studies, unresolved V genes account for under half, and no reason is known for the remainder. Recorded for this sample are around 200,000 clones; around four fifths of them occurred a single time. About 5.7% of the sample comes from the top ten. What was sequenced was peripheral blood. The receptors shown here come from a woman between 35 and 50 years old with acute or convalescent COVID-19.

The J gene is TRBJ2-1, the V gene TRBV4-1, with TRBD2 matching over 12 bases. Germline V gene data show CDR1 as MGHRA and CDR2 as YSYEKL. V dropped 1 base and J dropped 8; count of bases not matched to a gene: 15. The CDR3 is made up of 19 amino acids. CDR3 DNA: TGCGCCAGCAGCCAAGTTGGGCCCCGACTAGCGGGAGAACCAGATGAGCAGTTCTTC. It specifies CASSQVGPRLAGEPDEQFF.

Only a few counts were recorded for this clone. The rearrangement uses TRBV2 and TRBJ2-1, with TRBD2 matching over 10 bases. Germline V gene data show CDR1 as SNHLY and CDR2 as FYNNEI. V gave up 4 bases and J gave up 7 bases; unmatched junction bases: 13. The CDR3 spans 17 residues. As DNA, the CDR3 is TGTGCCAGCAGTGGGGGCAGTAAAAGCGGGAGGGCAAATGAGCAGTTCTTC. Amino acid sequence: CASSGGSKSGRANEQFF.

The chain links TRBV30 to TRBJ2-7, with a weak D call TRBD1 (6 bases). Germline CDR1 reads GTSNPN; CDR2 reads SVGIG (reference sequence). The CDR3 runs 14 residues. Trimming took 8 bases from V and 4 from J, leaving 21 bases between them. In DNA, the CDR3 is TGTGCCGGGTACCCGAAACAGGGCCTTTACGAGCAGTACTTC. This gives the protein CAGYPKQGLYEQYF.

V is TRBV19 and J is TRBJ1-6, with TRBD1 identical over 7 bases. CDR1 is LNHDA, CDR2 SQIVND, per germline (reference sequence). The CDR3 is 16 residues long. V trimming: 3 bases; J trimming: 5 bases; junction bases outside the gene matches: 7. The CDR3 DNA reads as TGTGCCAGTAGTATCCACCACAGGGGAGATAATTCACCCCTCCACTTT. Translated, it gives CASSIHHRGDNSPLHF.

The J gene is TRBJ1-2, the V gene TRBV12-3 or TRBV12-4; D is undetermined. This CDR3 is 13 amino acids long. Trimming took off 3 bases at V and 3 bases at J, with 8 bases between the two ends. The CDR3 spells CASSLQEDYGYTF. The CDR3 coding sequence is TGTGCCAGCAGTTTGCAGGAGGACTATGGCTACACCTTC.

The CDR3 nucleotides read TGCGCCAGCAGCCCCCAGGGGGCTTCCTACAATGAGCAGTTCTTC. Its translation is CASSPQGASYNEQFF. The chain links TRBV4-1 to TRBJ2-1, with 8 bases that match TRBD1. The CDR3 contains 15 residues. Germline values: CDR1 MGHRA, CDR2 YSYEKL. V was clipped by 4 bases and J by 1 base; unmatched bases: 3.